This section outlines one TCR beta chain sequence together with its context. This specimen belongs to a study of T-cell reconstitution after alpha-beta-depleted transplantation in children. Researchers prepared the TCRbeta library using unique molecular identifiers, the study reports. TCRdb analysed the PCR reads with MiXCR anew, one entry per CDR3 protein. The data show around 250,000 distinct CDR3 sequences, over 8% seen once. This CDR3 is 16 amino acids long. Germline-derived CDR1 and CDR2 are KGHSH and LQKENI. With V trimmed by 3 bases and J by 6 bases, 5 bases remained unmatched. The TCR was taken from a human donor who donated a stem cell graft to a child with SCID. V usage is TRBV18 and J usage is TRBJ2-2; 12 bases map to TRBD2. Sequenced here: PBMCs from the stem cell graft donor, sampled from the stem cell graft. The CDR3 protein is CASSPAGTSGSGELFF. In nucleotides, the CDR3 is TGTGCCAGCTCACCCGCCGGGACTAGCGGGTCCGGGGAGCTGTTTTTT.